This record covers a single TCR beta chain. The record originates from a study of control samples from healthy donors and cancer patients. From germline, CDR1 is MNHEY and CDR2 SMNVEV (reference sequence). The CDR3 totals 13 residues. V was pared by 5 bases and J by 16 bases, with 21 bases between. Sequenced by immunoSEQ multiplex PCR; TCRdb stores in-frame clones only, minus some. Among roughly 51,000 clones listed, about nine tenths were seen once. The gene calls are TRBV27 and TRBJ2-4, with a weak D call TRBD2 (7 bases). This TCR derives from a man between 40 and 49 years old with colorectal cancer. The sample consisted of PBMCs. The CDR3 coding sequence is TGTGCCAGCAGTCGGGAGGCCCGGACAGATCGATACTTC. Its protein product is CASSREARTDRYF.